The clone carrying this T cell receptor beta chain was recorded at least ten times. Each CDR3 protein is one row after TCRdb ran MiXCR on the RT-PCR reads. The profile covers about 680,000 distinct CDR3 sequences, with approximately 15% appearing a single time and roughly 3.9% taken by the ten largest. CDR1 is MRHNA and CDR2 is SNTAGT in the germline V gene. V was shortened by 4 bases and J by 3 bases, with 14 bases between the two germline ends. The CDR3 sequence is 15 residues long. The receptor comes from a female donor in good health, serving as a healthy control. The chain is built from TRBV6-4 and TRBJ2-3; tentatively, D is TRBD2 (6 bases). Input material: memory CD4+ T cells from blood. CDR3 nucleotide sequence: TGTGCCAGCAGTGTCGGCGGGATTGTAACAGATACGCAGTATTTT. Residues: CASSVGGIVTDTQYF.